These 32 T cell receptor beta chains share one sample of origin, sequenced in a study of blood T cell repertoires in COVID-19. The method was immunoSEQ multiplex PCR; TCRdb's version includes in-frame clones alone and lacks a portion of them. The table includes around 60,000 clones, approximately 80% detected once. The sequencing input was peripheral blood. Receptors originate from a human donor in a cohort sampled during active COVID-19.

The genes are TRBV29-1 and TRBJ2-2; 10 bases line up with TRBD2. The CDR3 is 14 residues long. Germline values: CDR1 SQVTM, CDR2 ANQGSEA. J gave up 0 bases and V 6 bases, and 1 base lay outside the gene matches. The CDR3 region has the DNA TGCAGCGTAGGACTAGCGGCGAACACCGGGGAGCTGTTTTTT. Translation gives CSVGLAANTGELFF.

This sequence joins TRBV7-2 and TRBJ1-1; no reliable D call. The V gene's germline CDR1 is SGHTA and CDR2 FQGNSA. The germline V and J ends were trimmed by 3 bases and 4 bases, with 9 bases remaining between them. The CDR3 runs 13 residues. CDR3 coding DNA: TGTGCCAGCAGCTTCCCCAGCGTCACTGAAGCTTTCTTT. Translating gives CASSFPSVTEAFF. Filled out from reference TRBV7-2 and TRBJ1-1, the complete variable domain reads GAGVSQSPSNKVTEKGKDVELRCDPISGHTALYWYRQSLGQGLEFLIYFQGNSAPDKSGLPSDRFSAERTGGSVSTLTIQRTQQEDSAVYLCASSFPSVTEAFFGQGTRLTVV.

V usage is TRBV7-9 and J usage is TRBJ2-2, with 14 bases aligning to TRBD2. CDR1 is SEHNR, CDR2 FQNEAQ, per germline (reference sequence). The V gene end was trimmed by 0 bases and the J gene end by 0 bases; junction bases not matched to a gene: 3. The CDR3 extends over 19 amino acids. The CDR3 here is CASSLASTSGRANTGELFF. Written as DNA, the CDR3 is TGTGCCAGCAGCTTAGCCTCGACTAGCGGGAGGGCGAACACCGGGGAGCTGTTTTTT.

This chain joins TRBV29-1 and TRBJ2-3; D possibly corresponds to TRBD2 (6 bases). From germline, CDR1 is SQVTM and CDR2 ANQGSEA. V was pared by 7 bases and J by 0 bases, with 14 bases between. This CDR3 region has 14 residues. CDR3 nucleotides: TGCAGCGCGCGGAGGGGCTGGAGCACAGATACGCAGTATTTT. Its translation: CSARRGWSTDTQYF.

The chain carries TRBV9 and TRBJ1-4; TRBD1 might be the D (6 bases). The CDR3 runs 14 residues. V was cut by 0 bases and J by 8 bases, with 11 bases left in between. The germline V gene has CDR1 SGDLS and CDR2 YYNGEE. CDR3 in amino acids: CASSVGQAAEKLFF. The CDR3 bases are TGTGCCAGCAGCGTAGGACAGGCCGCCGAAAAACTGTTTTTT.

The J gene is TRBJ2-1, the V gene TRBV11-3, with TRBD1 as a possible D gene (5 bases). The V end lost 1 base, the J end lost 6 bases, and 7 bases lay between the germline ends. The germline CDR1 and CDR2 sequences are SGHNT and YENEEA. This CDR3 is 13 amino acids long. The CDR3 sequence: CASSLVGLNEQFF. The CDR3 nucleotides read TGTGCCAGCAGCTTAGTGGGGCTCAATGAGCAGTTCTTC.

The J gene is TRBJ1-2, the V gene TRBV6-5, with 10 bases identical to TRBD1. This CDR3 has 13 amino acids. With V trimmed by 9 bases and J by 6 bases, 7 bases remained unmatched. Germline V gene data show CDR1 as MNHEY and CDR2 as SVGAGI. This CDR3 is CARSRDRGHGYTF. The DNA for the CDR3 is TGTGCCAGATCCCGGGACAGGGGACATGGCTACACCTTC.

This clone was counted between two and nine times. The rearrangement links TRBV3-1 (or the pseudogene TRBV3-2) to TRBJ1-2; weak D call: TRBD1 (6 bases). The length of the CDR3 is 15 residues. V was shortened by 4 bases and J by 0 bases, with 12 bases between the two germline ends. In germline, CDR1 is LGHDT, CDR2 YNNKEL (reference sequence). Written as DNA, the CDR3 is TGTGCCAGCAGCCCTAGAAACAGGGCTAACTATGGCTACACCTTC. Amino acid sequence: CASSPRNRANYGYTF.

This rearrangement joins TRBV5-4 to TRBJ1-1; 7 nucleotides agree with TRBD1. The ends lost 4 bases at V and 1 base at J; junction bases unmatched: 7. The germline V gene has CDR1 SGHNT and CDR2 YYREEE (reference sequence). The CDR3 covers 15 residues. The DNA for the CDR3 is TGTGCCAGCAGCCGTAAGGGGGCGCCGAACACTGAAGCTTTCTTT. It translates to CASSRKGAPNTEAFF.

This chain uses TRBV28 with TRBJ2-3; possibly TRBD1 for D (7 bases). CDR1 and CDR2 from the germline V gene are MDHEN and SYDVKM. V lost 6 bases, J lost 0 bases, and 13 bases lay in between. This CDR3 spans 15 amino acids. Here the CDR3 reads CASRPRGVSTDTQYF. In DNA form, the CDR3 reads TGTGCCAGCAGGCCCAGGGGGGTTAGCACAGATACGCAGTATTTT.

V is TRBV4-3 and J is TRBJ1-1; D gene uncertain. The CDR3 covers 14 residues. V was clipped by 0 bases and J by 4 bases, with 9 bases between them. Germline CDR1 reads LGHNA; CDR2 reads YSLEER. The CDR3 loop reads CASSQDWESTEAFF. The CDR3 bases are TGCGCCAGCAGCCAAGATTGGGAGAGCACTGAAGCTTTCTTT.

This chain joins TRBV5-6 and TRBJ2-5; possible D gene TRBD2, 5 bases. The V end lost 1 base, the J end lost 5 bases, and 6 bases lay between the germline ends. The CDR3 spans 12 residues. The germline V gene has CDR1 SGHDT and CDR2 YYEEEE. This CDR3 is CASSLTGETQYF. DNA of the CDR3: TGTGCCAGCAGCTTGACGGGGGAGACCCAGTACTTC. Looking up the rest from reference TRBV5-6 and TRBJ2-5 gives the full variable domain: DAGVTQSPTHLIKTRGQQVTLRCSPKSGHDTVSWYQQALGQGPQFIFQYYEEEERQRGNFPDRFSGHQFPNYSSELNVNALLLGDSALYLCASSLTGETQYFGPGTRLLVL.

The chain is built from TRBV3-1 (or the pseudogene TRBV3-2) and TRBJ1-3; weak D call: TRBD1 (6 bases). From germline, CDR1 is LGHDT and CDR2 YNNKEL (reference sequence). This CDR3 has 17 amino acids. Trimming stripped 1 base from V and 0 bases from J, with 13 bases between. CDR3 DNA sequence: TGTGCCAGCAGCCAAGGTGACAGGCGTCTCTCTGGAAACACCATATATTTT. This encodes CASSQGDRRLSGNTIYF.

The chain links TRBV6-5 to TRBJ1-2, with D possibly TRBD1 on 5 matching bases. The CDR3 has 11 residues. Between the trimmed V and J ends, which lost 4 bases and 6 bases, there was a span of 6 bases. Germline loops: CDR1 MNHEY, CDR2 SVGAGI. CDR3 amino acids: CASSLQDGYTF. CDR3 DNA: TGTGCCAGCAGTTTACAGGATGGCTACACCTTC.

The V and J genes are TRBV28 and TRBJ1-2; TRBD1 matches at 9 bases. Germline trimming cut 7 bases from V and 1 base from J; bases unmatched to any gene: 13. The V gene's germline CDR1 is MDHEN and CDR2 SYDVKM. This CDR3 spans 17 amino acids. The CDR3 nucleotides read TGTGCCAGCACCAGAATGCCGGGACAGGGAATTAACTATGGCTACACCTTC. Its translation is CASTRMPGQGINYGYTF.

This clone was counted between two and nine times. The genes are TRBV6-2 or TRBV6-3 and TRBJ1-5; D is perhaps TRBD1 (6 bases). The CDR3 is made up of 13 amino acids. Deletions cut 6 bases from V and 4 bases from J, with 10 bases between. CDR1 and CDR2 (germline): MNHEY, SVGEGT. CDR3 region: CASSWTENQPQHF. The CDR3 DNA sequence: TGTGCCAGCAGCTGGACAGAAAATCAGCCCCAGCATTTT.

The chain uses TRBV9 and TRBJ1-6; the match to TRBD1 covers 8 bases. The CDR3 length is 14 residues. The germline CDR1 and CDR2 sequences are SGDLS and YYNGEE. J lost 9 bases, V lost 5 bases, and 7 bases had no gene match. The CDR3 loop reads CASSRTGTGSPLHF. The CDR3 DNA reads TGTGCCAGCAGTCGGACAGGGACCGGTTCACCCCTCCACTTT.

V and J are TRBV2 and TRBJ2-7; 7 bases align to TRBD1. V was pared by 5 bases and J by 4 bases, with 2 bases of the junction left unmatched. Germline assignment: CDR1 SNHLY and CDR2 FYNNEI. This CDR3 is 12 amino acids long. CDR3 coding DNA: TGTGCCAGCAGTCGACAGGGTTACGAGCAGTACTTC. Protein: CASSRQGYEQYF.

The chain couples TRBV4-1 to TRBJ2-7; D call uncertain. Trimming removed 0 bases at V and 6 bases at J, with 12 bases between. The V gene's germline CDR1 is MGHRA and CDR2 YSYEKL. The CDR3 has 14 amino acids. DNA of the CDR3: TGCGCCAGCAGCCAAGAAGCCCGACACCGCGAGCAGTACTTC. Protein product: CASSQEARHREQYF.

In nucleotides, the CDR3 is TGTGCCAGTAGTATTTCGGGAGCCGTTACACTCCAAGAGACCCAGTACTTC. Its protein is CASSISGAVTLQETQYF. V is TRBV19 and J is TRBJ2-5; weak D call: TRBD2 (6 bases). The CDR3 totals 17 residues. The germline gives CDR1 LNHDA, CDR2 SQIVND (reference sequence). Trimming cost V 3 bases and J 1 base, with 18 bases left between them.

The chain employs TRBV2 and TRBJ2-1, with 9 bases lining up with TRBD2. This CDR3 has 15 amino acids. J was trimmed by 6 bases and V by 5 bases; bases with no gene match: 8. CDR1 and CDR2 (germline): SNHLY, FYNNEI. The DNA of the CDR3 is TGTGCCAGCAGTCTAGGCGTGCGGGAGGGCAATGAGCAGTTCTTC. Protein: CASSLGVREGNEQFF. The whole variable domain, remainder taken from reference TRBV2 and TRBJ2-1, is EPEVTQTPSHQVTQMGQEVILRCVPISNHLYFYWYRQILGQKVEFLVSFYNNEISEKSEIFDDQFSVERPDGSNFTLKIRSTKLEDSAMYFCASSLGVREGNEQFFGPGTRLTVL.

The V gene is TRBV5-1, the J gene TRBJ2-1; 13 bases map to TRBD2. The germline CDR1 and CDR2 sequences are SGHRS and YFSETQ. The length of the CDR3 is 16 residues. The trim removed 3 bases at V and 12 bases at J, leaving 12 bases unmatched. CDR3 in amino acids: CASSSLTSGRAAWQFF. CDR3 coding DNA: TGCGCCAGCAGCTCCCTAACTAGCGGGAGGGCCGCATGGCAGTTCTTC.

V and J are TRBV30 and TRBJ1-5; the D is unclear. The V gene lost 5 bases and the J gene lost 5 bases, with 13 bases spanning the gap. Germline V gives CDR1 GTSNPN, CDR2 SVGIG (reference sequence). The CDR3 length is 13 residues. CDR3 nucleotide sequence: TGTGCCTGGTCGTACGCGGTCTATCAGCCCCAGCATTTT. Protein product: CAWSYAVYQPQHF.

V and J are TRBV7-9 and TRBJ2-7, with D possibly being TRBD2 (6 bases). V lost 8 bases and J 6 bases, leaving 11 bases between the germline ends. CDR3 length: 11 residues. The germline V gene encodes CDR1 SEHNR and CDR2 FQNEAQ (reference sequence). CDR3 sequence reads: CASSGDGEQYF. DNA for the CDR3: TGTGCCAGCTCGGGAGATGGCGAGCAGTACTTC. Combining the CDR3 with reference TRBV7-9 and TRBJ2-7 gives the whole variable domain DTGVSQNPRHKITKRGQNVTFRCDPISEHNRLYWYRQTLGQGPEFLTYFQNEAQLEKSRLLSDRFSAERPKGSFSTLEIQRTEQGDSAMYLCASSGDGEQYFGPGTRLTVT.

This clone was counted only a few times. The chain couples TRBV5-1 to TRBJ2-7; 8 nucleotides line up with TRBD1. Trimming took 4 bases from V and 6 from J; bases not matched to a gene: 6. CDR1 is SGHRS, CDR2 YFSETQ, per germline. This CDR3 contains 13 residues. The CDR3 nucleotides read TGCGCCAGCAGCCGGGACAGGTTGGTCGAGCAGTACTTC. As protein: CASSRDRLVEQYF.

About this clone itself: Other DNA variants within this sample encode the same CDR3. V is TRBV12-3 or TRBV12-4 and J is TRBJ2-7; 8 bases match TRBD1. Unmatched junction bases numbered 2, after V lost 6 bases and J lost 1 base. The CDR3 has 13 amino acids. CDR3 coding DNA: TGTGCCAGCAGAACAGGGGGTTCCTACGAGCAGTACTTC. Translating it yields CASRTGGSYEQYF.

This chain connects TRBV7-9 to TRBJ1-1; D possibly corresponds to TRBD1 (5 bases). Trimming pared 5 bases from V and 3 bases from J, leaving 22 bases between. The CDR3 is made up of 17 amino acids. Germline CDR1 is SEHNR and CDR2 is FQNEAQ (reference sequence). DNA of the CDR3: TGTGCCAGCAGCCCGCCCAGGGTACCCCGAGGAGACACTGAAGCTTTCTTT. As protein: CASSPPRVPRGDTEAFF.

A few counts support this clone. The chain is built from TRBV9 and TRBJ2-1, with TRBD2 identical over 8 bases. CDR3 length: 16 amino acids. The J segment lost 7 bases and the V segment lost 2 bases, leaving 11 bases of the junction unmatched. CDR1 SGDLS and CDR2 YYNGEE come from the germline V gene. The CDR3 protein is CASSVESGRRINEQFF. CDR3 nucleotides: TGTGCCAGCAGCGTCGAGAGCGGGAGACGAATAAATGAGCAGTTCTTC.

V gene TRBV5-4 combines with J gene TRBJ1-1; 7 bases are a match to TRBD1. The CDR3 totals 16 residues. Trimming removed 3 bases from V and 5 bases from J; junction bases left unmatched: 13. CDR1 is SGHNT, CDR2 YYREEE, per germline (reference sequence). For the CDR3, the DNA is TGTGCCAGCAGCTGGGCCCTCGGGACAGTTCCTACTGAAGCTTTCTTT. As protein: CASSWALGTVPTEAFF.

Worth noting for this clone: Other DNA sequences in the same sample also yield this CDR3. The chain links TRBV4-3 to TRBJ2-1; D possibly corresponds to TRBD1 (7 bases). The CDR3 is made up of 14 amino acids. Germline V CDR1 and CDR2: LGHNA, YSLEER. The V end was cut by 0 bases, the J end by 7 bases, with 10 bases between. The CDR3 DNA follows: TGCGCCAGCAGCCAAGATCCAGGGGGGAATGAGCAGTTCTTC. This codes for CASSQDPGGNEQFF.

The rearrangement joins TRBV2 to TRBJ2-2, with D perhaps matching TRBD1 (5 bases). The CDR3 is 13 residues long. The germline V gene has CDR1 SNHLY and CDR2 FYNNEI. Trimming pared 6 bases from V and 5 bases from J, leaving 10 bases between. In nucleotides, the CDR3 is TGTGCCAGCAGCCCCCAGGGAACCGGGGAGCTGTTTTTT. Residues: CASSPQGTGELFF.

The chain joins TRBV3-1 (or the pseudogene TRBV3-2) to TRBJ2-1, with a weak D call TRBD1 (6 bases). The CDR3 runs to 15 residues. V was pared by 0 bases and J by 4 bases, with 10 bases between. Germline-derived CDR1 and CDR2 are LGHDT and YNNKEL (reference sequence). The CDR3 sequence: CASSQDLQGYNEQFF. The CDR3 nucleotides read TGTGCCAGCAGCCAAGATCTACAGGGATACAATGAGCAGTTCTTC.